A single T cell receptor (beta chain) is shown here with its context. Germline assignment: CDR1 MNHNS and CDR2 SASEGT. CDR3 length: 15 residues. Trimming took 1 base from V and 4 from J; bases not matched to a gene: 5. The record originates from a study of control samples from healthy donors and cancer patients. Clones were sequenced by immunoSEQ multiplex PCR, and TCRdb holds only the in-frame ones, with some missing. The sample records 100,000 to 150,000 clones, more than 90% being singletons. Sequenced: blood. The receptor was isolated from a man between 18 and 35 years old in good health. V and J are TRBV6-1 and TRBJ2-5; 8 bases are shared with TRBD1. For the CDR3, the DNA is TGTGCCAGCAGTGAAGGAACAGGGGGAGTAGAGACCCAGTACTTC. Amino acids: CASSEGTGGVETQYF.